This TCR beta chain was obtained from a study of blood T cell repertoires in COVID-19. Germline assignment: CDR1 MNHEY and CDR2 SVGAGI. The CDR3 runs to 13 residues. Trimming took 8 bases from V and 2 from J, leaving 11 bases between them. The repertoire was sequenced with immunoSEQ multiplex PCR; TCRdb's copy has only in-frame clones and lacks some. Of over 45,000 clones detected, 87% appear once; the ten largest clones hold roughly 7.1%. The chain recombines TRBV6-5 with TRBJ2-3, with D unresolved. The sequenced material came from peripheral blood. The origin of this receptor is a man aged 50 to 60 with active COVID-19. CDR3 sequence reads: CASQTPNTDTQYF. The CDR3 DNA sequence: TGTGCCAGCCAGACACCTAACACAGATACGCAGTATTTT.